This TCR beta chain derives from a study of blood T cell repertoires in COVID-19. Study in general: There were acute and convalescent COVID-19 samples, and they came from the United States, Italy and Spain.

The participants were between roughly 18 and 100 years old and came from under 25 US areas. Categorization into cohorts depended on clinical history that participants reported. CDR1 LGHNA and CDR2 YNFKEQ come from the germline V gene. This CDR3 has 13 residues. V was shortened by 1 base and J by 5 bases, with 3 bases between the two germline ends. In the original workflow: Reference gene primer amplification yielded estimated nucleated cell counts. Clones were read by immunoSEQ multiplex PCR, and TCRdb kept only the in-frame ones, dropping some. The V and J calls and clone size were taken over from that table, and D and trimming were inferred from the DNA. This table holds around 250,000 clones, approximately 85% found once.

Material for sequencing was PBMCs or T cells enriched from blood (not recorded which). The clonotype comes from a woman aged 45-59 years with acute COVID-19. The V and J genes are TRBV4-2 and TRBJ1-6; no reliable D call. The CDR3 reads CASSQVNNSPLHF. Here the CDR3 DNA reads TGTGCCAGCAGCCAAGTTAATAATTCACCCCTCCACTTT.